The entry below gives a single T cell receptor (beta chain) sequence along with its context. These data are taken from a study of blood T cell repertoires in COVID-19. Study background: The origin of the acute and convalescent COVID-19 samples was the United States, Italy and Spain.

Germline-derived CDR1 and CDR2 are SGHRS and YFSETQ. V lost 4 bases and J 4 bases, leaving 11 bases between the germline ends. This CDR3 has 14 residues. Authors' analysis steps: Amplification with reference gene primers provided the estimates of nucleated cell counts. Assay: immunoSEQ multiplex PCR; the TCRdb copy retains only in-frame clones and omits some. Clonal size and the V and J genes are those of that table, whereas D and trimming came from the DNA. The sample yields 150,000 to 200,000 clones, 79% seen once. The genes are TRBV5-1 and TRBJ2-2; D is uncertain. The specimen sequenced was peripheral blood. This clonotype originated in a man aged 60 to 75 with active or convalescent COVID-19. The CDR3 bases are TGCGCCAGCAGCCCGGCGGCTCTCACCGGGGAGCTGTTTTTT. Amino acid sequence: CASSPAALTGELFF.